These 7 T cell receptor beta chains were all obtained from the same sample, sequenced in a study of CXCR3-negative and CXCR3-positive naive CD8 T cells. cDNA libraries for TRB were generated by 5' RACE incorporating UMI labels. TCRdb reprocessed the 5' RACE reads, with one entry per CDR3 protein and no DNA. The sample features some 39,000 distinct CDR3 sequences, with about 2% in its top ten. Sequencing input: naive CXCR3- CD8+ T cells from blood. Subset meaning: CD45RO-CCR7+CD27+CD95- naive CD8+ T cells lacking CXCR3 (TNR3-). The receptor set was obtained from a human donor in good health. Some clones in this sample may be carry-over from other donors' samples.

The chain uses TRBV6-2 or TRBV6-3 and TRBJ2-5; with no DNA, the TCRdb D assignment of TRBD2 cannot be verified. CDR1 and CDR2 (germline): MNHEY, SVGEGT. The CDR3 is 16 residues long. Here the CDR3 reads CASTLPMASPQETQYF.

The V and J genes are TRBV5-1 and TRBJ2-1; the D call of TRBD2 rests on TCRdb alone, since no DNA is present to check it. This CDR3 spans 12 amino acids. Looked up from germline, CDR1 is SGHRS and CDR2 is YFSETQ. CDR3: CASSFEGTEQFF.

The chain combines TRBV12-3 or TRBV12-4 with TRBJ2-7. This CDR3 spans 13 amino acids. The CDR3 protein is CASSLFGPHEQYF.

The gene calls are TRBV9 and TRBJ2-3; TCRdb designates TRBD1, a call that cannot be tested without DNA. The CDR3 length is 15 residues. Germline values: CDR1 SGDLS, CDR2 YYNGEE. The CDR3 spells CASGGQGAATDTQYF. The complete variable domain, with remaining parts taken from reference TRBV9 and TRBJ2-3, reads DSGVTQTPKHLITATGQRVTLRCSPRSGDLSVYWYQQSLDQGLQFLIQYYNGEERAKGNILERFSAQQFPDLHSELNLSSLELGDSALYFCASGGQGAATDTQYFGPGTRLTVL.

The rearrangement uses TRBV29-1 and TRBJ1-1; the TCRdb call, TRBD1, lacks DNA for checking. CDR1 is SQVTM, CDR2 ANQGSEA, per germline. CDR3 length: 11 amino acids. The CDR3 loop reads CSSWGGTEAFF.

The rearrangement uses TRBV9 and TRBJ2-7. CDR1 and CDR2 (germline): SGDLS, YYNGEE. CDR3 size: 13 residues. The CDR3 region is CASSVGFSYEQYF.

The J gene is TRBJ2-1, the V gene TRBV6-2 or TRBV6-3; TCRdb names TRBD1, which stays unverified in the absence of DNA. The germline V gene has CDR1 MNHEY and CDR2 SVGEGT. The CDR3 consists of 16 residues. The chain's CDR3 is CASSIKQGRRADEQFF.